Below are 26 T cell receptor beta chains sequenced from a single sample in a study of blood T cell repertoires in COVID-19. TCRdb's table, derived via immunoSEQ multiplex PCR, lists solely in-frame clones and lacks some. Of 200,000 to 250,000 clones listed, 87% are singletons. The sequencing sample was made of PBMCs or T cells enriched from blood (not recorded which). These receptors all come from a woman younger than 45 with acute COVID-19.

This clone was counted a single time. The chain uses TRBV9 and TRBJ2-5, with D possibly matching TRBD1 (6 bases). The V and J ends lost 3 bases and 1 base respectively, with 16 bases between them. CDR3 length: 16 residues. Per the germline V gene, CDR1 is SGDLS and CDR2 is YYNGEE. CDR3 coding DNA: TGTGCCAGCAGCGCACAGACAGGACAGATCCAAGAGACCCAGTACTTC. Translated: CASSAQTGQIQETQYF.

The J gene is TRBJ2-5, the V gene TRBV29-1; D may be TRBD2 (5 bases). There are 14 residues in the CDR3. V lost 5 bases, J lost 3 bases, and 16 bases lay in between. Germline-derived CDR1 and CDR2 are SQVTM and ANQGSEA. CDR3 protein: CSVTGMGVEETQYF. The CDR3 nucleotides read TGCAGCGTTACCGGGATGGGTGTCGAAGAGACCCAGTACTTC.

The chain links TRBV21-1 to TRBJ1-4; the table's D call TRBD1 went unverified against the DNA. TRBV21-1 is labeled a pseudogene. The CDR3 is 20 amino acids. The CDR3 reads CATINVAGTGEAAGNEKLFF. The CDR3 region has the DNA TGTGCCACCATTAATGTCGCCGGGACAGGGGAGGCAGCAGGTAATGAAAAACTGTTTTTT.

The chain recombines TRBV6-5 with TRBJ1-1, with D uncertain. V gave up 4 bases and J gave up 1 base, with 10 bases separating them. This CDR3 has 14 residues. From germline, CDR1 is MNHEY and CDR2 SVGAGI. For the CDR3, the DNA is TGTGCCAGCAGTTCCCCCGGGAGGAACACTGAAGCTTTCTTT. Translated, it gives CASSSPGRNTEAFF.

To note about this clone: The sample holds other DNA sequences that translate to the same CDR3. The chain carries TRBV6-5 and TRBJ2-7; D might be TRBD1 (6 bases). Trimming left V 6 bases short and J 7 bases short, with 13 bases between. Germline-derived CDR1 and CDR2 are MNHEY and SVGAGI. The CDR3 length is 12 residues. CDR3 sequence: CASSRTGFEQYF. The CDR3 DNA sequence: TGTGCCAGCAGCCGAACAGGGTTTGAGCAGTACTTC.

The CDR3: CASGLAGGTDTQYF. CDR3 coding DNA: TGCGCCAGCGGACTAGCGGGGGGCACAGATACGCAGTATTTT. The chain combines TRBV5-1 with TRBJ2-3; 13 bases fit TRBD2. Trimming removed 7 bases from V and 1 base from J; junction bases left unmatched: 0. This CDR3 region has 14 residues. Germline CDR1 is SGHRS and CDR2 is YFSETQ.

The chain joins TRBV3-1 (or the pseudogene TRBV3-2) to TRBJ1-2; D may be TRBD1 (6 bases). Trimming cost V 4 bases and J 3 bases, with 12 bases left between them. This CDR3 has 14 residues. Looked up from germline, CDR1 is LGHDT and CDR2 is YNNKEL (reference sequence). The CDR3 DNA sequence: TGTGCCAGCAGCCTAGACAGGTCTTACTATGGCTACACCTTC. This translates into CASSLDRSYYGYTF.

The chain employs TRBV28 and TRBJ1-6; a weak D match, TRBD1 (5 bases). Trimming took 3 bases from V and 6 from J, leaving 15 bases between them. This CDR3 region has 16 residues. Germline CDR1 is MDHEN and CDR2 is SYDVKM. For the CDR3, the DNA is TGTGCCAGCAGTTTTGTGACTCTGGGGGGTAATTCACCCCTCCACTTT. This translates into CASSFVTLGGNSPLHF.

Notes on this clone: Other DNA sequences from this sample encode an identical CDR3 as well. The chain recombines TRBV6-2 or TRBV6-3 with TRBJ1-5, with no clear D. Germline assignment: CDR1 MNHEY and CDR2 SVGEGT. V was clipped by 4 bases and J by 4 bases, with 8 bases between them. The CDR3 extends over 13 amino acids. CDR3 sequence: CASSSSGNQPQHF. As DNA, the CDR3 is TGTGCCAGCAGTTCGTCGGGGAATCAGCCCCAGCATTTT.

This chain connects TRBV27 to TRBJ2-7; 8 nucleotides match TRBD2. Germline values: CDR1 MNHEY, CDR2 SMNVEV (reference sequence). The CDR3 is 15 residues long. V dropped 2 bases and J dropped 4; count of bases not matched to a gene: 7. The chain's CDR3 is CASSLIGGARYEQYF. The CDR3 bases are TGTGCCAGCAGTTTAATCGGGGGGGCGCGGTACGAGCAGTACTTC.

The chain combines TRBV7-2 with TRBJ2-2; D not certain. Germline V lookup: CDR1 SGHTA, CDR2 FQGNSA. The length of the CDR3 is 13 residues. The V end lost 5 bases, the J end lost 4 bases, and 8 bases lay between the germline ends. The CDR3 loop reads CASSPQFTGELFF. CDR3 nucleotide sequence: TGTGCCAGCAGCCCCCAATTCACCGGGGAGCTGTTTTTT.

The genes are TRBV5-6 and TRBJ1-2, with D perhaps TRBD1 (6 bases). From germline, CDR1 is SGHDT and CDR2 YYEEEE. Trimming took 4 bases from V and 3 from J, leaving 13 bases between them. This CDR3 region has 14 residues. CDR3 protein: CASSPYRQDYGYTF. The CDR3, as DNA: TGTGCCAGCAGCCCATACCGACAGGACTATGGCTACACCTTC.

This clone was counted only a few times. This rearrangement joins TRBV27 to TRBJ1-6; possibly TRBD1 for D (5 bases). Per germline, CDR1 MNHEY and CDR2 SMNVEV (reference sequence). There are 13 residues in the CDR3. Trimming cost V 0 bases and J 14 bases, with 11 bases left between them. CDR3 coding DNA: TGTGCCAGCAGTTTATCGTCAGGGCGGACCCTCCACTTT. Translation: CASSLSSGRTLHF.

The chain carries TRBV11-2 and TRBJ2-7; maybe TRBD2 (5 bases). Deletions cut 1 base from V and 3 bases from J, with 7 bases between. Germline loops: CDR1 SGHAT, CDR2 FQNNGV. This CDR3 has 13 residues. The chain's CDR3 is CASSLGRLYEQYF. CDR3 bases: TGTGCCAGCAGCTTAGGGAGGCTCTACGAGCAGTACTTC.

DNA of the CDR3: TGTGCCTGGAGTGAAGCGAACACTGAAGCTTTCTTT. It encodes CAWSEANTEAFF. This chain links TRBV30 with TRBJ1-1; D call uncertain. Trimming cost V 1 base and J 1 base, with 4 bases left between them. Germline CDR1 and CDR2: GTSNPN and SVGIG (reference sequence). The length of the CDR3 is 12 residues. The full variable domain, completed using reference TRBV30 and TRBJ1-1, is SQTIHQWPATLVQPVGSPLSLECTVEGTSNPNLYWYRQAAGRGLQLLFYSVGIGQISSEVPQNLSASRPQDRQFILSSKKLLLSDSGFYLCAWSEANTEAFFGQGTRLTVV.

The rearrangement links TRBV12-5 to TRBJ2-1; a possible D gene is TRBD2 (6 bases). Deletions cut 0 bases from V and 5 bases from J, with 11 bases between. CDR1 is LGHNT and CDR2 is FRNRAP in the germline V gene. This CDR3 contains 15 residues. For the CDR3, the DNA is TGTGCTAGTGGTTTGGTATCGGCGGGACACAATGAGCAGTTCTTC. This codes for CASGLVSAGHNEQFF.

The chain couples TRBV5-8 to TRBJ1-1, with D possibly being TRBD1 (5 bases). This CDR3 region has 13 residues. The V end lost 3 bases, the J end lost 1 base, and 7 bases lay between the germline ends. Germline loops: CDR1 SGHTS, CDR2 YDEGEE. CDR3 sequence: CASSSGQNTEAFF. The DNA of the CDR3 is TGTGCCAGCAGCTCCGGACAGAACACTGAAGCTTTCTTT.

This chain connects TRBV19 to TRBJ2-3; 9 positions agree with TRBD2. The ends lost 3 bases at V and 2 bases at J; junction bases unmatched: 6. The CDR3 runs 16 residues. Per the germline V gene, CDR1 is LNHDA and CDR2 is SQIVND (reference sequence). CDR3 in DNA: TGTGCCAGTAGTATTCGCGGGGGGGCCATCACAGATACGCAGTATTTT. It codes for CASSIRGGAITDTQYF.

V gene TRBV29-1 combines with J gene TRBJ2-1; D call uncertain. Trimming took off 4 bases at V and 6 bases at J, with 7 bases between the two ends. Germline-derived CDR1 and CDR2 are SQVTM and ANQGSEA. The CDR3 covers 11 residues. CDR3 bases: TGCAGCGTTGGTCCCGGCAATGAGCAGTTCTTC. It is translated as CSVGPGNEQFF.

The rearrangement uses TRBV5-1 and TRBJ2-5; 7 bases fit TRBD1. The trim removed 4 bases at V and 5 bases at J, leaving 8 bases unmatched. Germline loops: CDR1 SGHRS, CDR2 YFSETQ. The length of the CDR3 is 14 residues. The CDR3 loop reads CASSPQGRGETQYF. The CDR3 region has the DNA TGCGCCAGCAGCCCACAGGGGCGCGGGGAGACCCAGTACTTC.

The chain recombines TRBV27 with TRBJ1-3; possibly TRBD1 for D (5 bases). Germline lookup yields CDR1 MNHEY and CDR2 SMNVEV (reference sequence). The ends were cut back, 2 bases at V and 8 bases at J, with 13 bases in the middle. This CDR3 has 14 amino acids. CDR3 DNA: TGTGCCAGCAGTTTACAGGGCGGAACTCACACCATATATTTT. The encoded protein is CASSLQGGTHTIYF.

V and J are TRBV6-6 and TRBJ1-5; the D is unclear. CDR3 length: 14 amino acids. Germline loops: CDR1 MNHNY, CDR2 SVGAGI (reference sequence). V lost 6 bases and J 4 bases, leaving 13 bases between the germline ends. The CDR3 here is CASSPRGGNQPQHF. The CDR3, as DNA: TGTGCCAGCAGCCCCCGCGGCGGGAATCAGCCCCAGCATTTT.

In nucleotides, the CDR3 is TGTGCCAGCAGCCCATATAGGGGTTTCAACACCGGGGAGCTGTTTTTT. Translating it yields CASSPYRGFNTGELFF. This chain links TRBV11-3 with TRBJ2-2; tentatively, D is TRBD1 (5 bases). The CDR3 is made up of 16 amino acids. Deletions cut 5 bases from V and 2 bases from J, with 15 bases between. CDR1 and CDR2 (germline): SGHNT, YENEEA.

The genes are TRBV11-3 and TRBJ2-1; 9 bases fit TRBD2. CDR1 and CDR2 (germline): SGHNT, YENEEA. V lost 1 base to trimming and J lost 7 bases; unmatched junction nucleotides: 2. The CDR3 extends over 14 amino acids. The CDR3 coding sequence is TGTGCCAGCAGCTTAGGGCTAGCGGGGAATGAGCAGTTCTTC. It specifies CASSLGLAGNEQFF.

The rearrangement uses TRBV4-3 and TRBJ2-7; TRBD1 matches at 10 bases. CDR1 and CDR2 (germline): LGHNA, YSLEER. This CDR3 contains 17 residues. Germline trimming cut 2 bases from V and 7 bases from J; bases unmatched to any gene: 14. The CDR3 here is CASSQFFSGTGVGEQYF. CDR3 DNA: TGCGCCAGCAGCCAATTTTTCTCCGGGACAGGGGTTGGAGAGCAGTACTTC.

The chain carries TRBV19 and TRBJ1-1, with D possibly TRBD1 on 6 matching bases. V lost 4 bases and J 0 bases, leaving 18 bases between the germline ends. This CDR3 region has 17 residues. From germline, CDR1 is LNHDA and CDR2 SQIVND (reference sequence). CDR3 bases: TGTGCCAGTAGTACAAGATCTTGGACAGACATGAACACTGAAGCTTTCTTT. Translated: CASSTRSWTDMNTEAFF.